This TCR beta chain is from a study of shared clonotypes between healthy human individuals. Details on this clone: The antigen remains unidentified.

Overall study results and limits: Depth was large, yet rarefaction showed that sorted-subset sequencing was incomplete. The generation probabilities recorded for non-shared clonotypes fell below those of clonotypes shared by all four donors. Measured sharing among donors was expected to vary with sequencing depth.

Negatively enriched CD4+ T cells were divided by CD45RA into naive and memory. Profiled with immunoSEQ multiplex PCR; TCRdb holds only in-frame clones, not every one. The sample consists of over 850,000 clones, around 78% of them appearing once. Input material: memory CD4+ T cells from PBMCs. Subset noted: CD45RA-negative fraction. The TCR originated in a man between 18 and 35 years old in good health. Some clones in this sample may be carry-over from other donors' samples.

The CDR3 loop reads CASSLPAAQTYEQYF. The CDR3 region has the DNA TGTGCCAGCAGTTTGCCCGCCGCCCAAACCTACGAGCAGTACTTC. This sequence joins TRBV28 and TRBJ2-7; D gene ambiguous. Germline CDR1 and CDR2: MDHEN and SYDVKM. V shed 3 bases and J shed 2 bases, with 14 bases lying between them. CDR3 size: 15 residues.